This T cell receptor (beta chain) was sequenced in a study of T cell repertoires in cytomegalovirus infection. Turning to the study itself: Both recently identified HLA-C-restricted and well-studied HLA-B-restricted CMV epitopes were used in the study. Public TCR beta signatures indicated both CMV infection and matching HLA type. Study-wide findings and caveats: The study found HLA-C-restricted CMV-specific TCR beta clonotypes dominating the ex vivo response. Totalled public TCR beta family frequency picked out people who carried CMV plus the relevant HLA.

At least ten counts were recorded for this clonotype. The antigen is undetermined. V shed 4 bases, J shed 3 bases, and the junction held 5 bases outside the gene matches. CDR3 length: 14 residues. Per the germline V gene, CDR1 is SGHVS and CDR2 is FNYEAQ. A single record per CDR3 protein comes from TCRdb applying MiXCR to the reads. The sample records approximately 730,000 distinct CDR3 sequences, roughly a third being singletons. The chain employs TRBV7-6 and TRBJ1-1; TRBD1 matches 7 bases. The clonotype originates from a human donor in good health (CMV status not recorded). Some clones in this sample may be carry-over from other donors' samples. Material: cultured PBMCs, obtained from culture after CMV antigen stimulation. CDR3 DNA sequence: TGTGCCAGCAGCTCTTCAGGGGGGGACACTGAAGCTTTCTTT. This codes for CASSSSGGDTEAFF. The variable domain in full, with the rest retrieved from reference TRBV7-6 and TRBJ1-1, is GAGVSQSPRYKVTKRGQDVALRCDPISGHVSLYWYRQALGQGPEFLTYFNYEAQQDKSGLPNDRFSAERPEGSISTLTIQRTEQRDSAMYRCASSSSGGDTEAFFGQGTRLTVV.